The source of this TCR beta chain is a study of early T cells in non-severe SARS-CoV-2 infection. Turning to the study itself: The authors sequenced bulk RNA from unsorted whole blood, leaving chains unpaired. Notes on the study in general: Database matching using VDJdb favored anti-spike CD8 responses, with private and CD4 specificities left missing.

As concerns this clonotype: The antigen remains undetermined.

Individually, cDNA molecules had unique molecular identifiers attached to them. A single record per CDR3 protein comes from TCRdb applying MiXCR to the 5' RACE reads. The sample contains 84,000 or so distinct CDR3 sequences, about 14% of which appear only once. The CDR3 covers 15 residues. Trimming removed 4 bases from V and 4 bases from J; junction bases left unmatched: 4. Germline loops: CDR1 SGHVS, CDR2 FQNEAQ. Sequenced: whole blood. This rearrangement joins TRBV7-8 to TRBJ2-1, with 10 positions matching TRBD1. The TCR sequence derives from an adult who was a healthcare worker with PCR-confirmed SARS-CoV-2 infection or an uninfected control (not recorded which). CDR3 in amino acids: CASSSGQGVYNEQFF. CDR3 coding DNA: TGTGCCAGCAGCTCCGGACAGGGGGTATACAATGAGCAGTTCTTC.